Below, 24 T cell receptor beta chains from the same sample are listed, as sequenced in a study of OX40 agonist ivuxolimab in advanced cancers. Libraries were prepared through the immunoSEQ multiplex PCR assay. Imported from immuneACCESS, the table was reduced by TCRdb to in-frame sequences with V and J called. These copies leave out some clones; in studies compared against another copy, an unresolved V gene accounts for under half, and the cause of the remainder is not known. This sample comprises some 40,000 clones, 89% of them detected only once. Approximately 16% of the sample rests with the top ten. The sample here was CD4+ or CD8+ T cells sorted from blood, taken in a trial of the OX40 agonist ivuxolimab. All receptors derive from an adult with an advanced solid tumor such as melanoma, head and neck, liver or kidney cancer.

This chain links TRBV2 with TRBJ2-2; possibly TRBD1 for D (5 bases). The CDR3 loop spans 13 amino acids. V was clipped by 2 bases and J by 10 bases, with 11 bases between them. From germline, CDR1 is SNHLY and CDR2 FYNNEI. The CDR3 reads CASSELDISELFF. Written as DNA, the CDR3 is TGTGCCAGCAGTGAATTGGACATCTCGGAGCTGTTTTTT.

The V and J genes are TRBV11-2 and TRBJ2-5; D gene unclear. TRBJ2-7 explains the end of the DNA better; the J call may be wrong. The CDR3 covers 13 residues. The germline CDR1 and CDR2 sequences are SGHAT and FQNNGV. The DNA for the CDR3 is TGTGCCAGCAGCTTAGAGGCATCCTACGAGCAGTACTTC. Amino acids: CASSLEASYEQYF.

This clone was found once. The DNA of the CDR3 is TGTGCCAGCAGCTCCGGGACGGTGAACACTGAAGCTTTCTTT. This codes for CASSSGTVNTEAFF. The genes are TRBV7-8 and TRBJ1-1; a weak D match, TRBD1 (5 bases). This CDR3 region has 14 residues. V gave up 4 bases and J gave up 0 bases, with 9 bases separating them. In germline, CDR1 is SGHVS, CDR2 FQNEAQ.

The chain joins TRBV2 to TRBJ1-2; 9 bases agree with TRBD1. V was clipped by 7 bases and J by 1 base; unmatched bases: 7. The germline gives CDR1 SNHLY, CDR2 FYNNEI. There are 15 residues in the CDR3. The CDR3 sequence is CASTVGTGLNYGYTF. The CDR3, as DNA: TGTGCCAGCACTGTCGGGACAGGGCTTAACTATGGCTACACCTTC.

This chain links TRBV2 with TRBJ1-6; possible D gene TRBD1, 6 bases. The CDR3 totals 15 residues. Germline CDR1 and CDR2: SNHLY and FYNNEI. Deletions cut 9 bases from V and 7 bases from J, with 19 bases between. The CDR3 spells CASVGTGTINSPLHF. The CDR3 bases are TGTGCCAGTGTAGGGACCGGGACAATCAATTCACCCCTCCACTTT.

In regard to this clone: The same CDR3 can be traced to other DNA sequences in this sample. This chain uses TRBV5-1 with TRBJ2-7; D uncertain. Germline-derived CDR1 and CDR2 are SGHRS and YFSETQ. The V and J ends lost 6 bases and 3 bases respectively, with 10 bases between them. The CDR3 spans 12 residues. DNA for the CDR3: TGCGCCAGCAACTTAAACGACTACGAGCAGTACTTC. It encodes CASNLNDYEQYF.

This chain joins TRBV15 and TRBJ1-2; 7 nucleotides agree with TRBD1. Per germline, CDR1 LNHNV and CDR2 YYDKDF (reference sequence). Trimming removed 9 bases from V and 2 bases from J; junction bases left unmatched: 12. The CDR3 is made up of 15 amino acids. In DNA form, the CDR3 reads TGTGCCACAGGGGGTTGGGACAGAGGAAACTATGGCTACACCTTC. This encodes CATGGWDRGNYGYTF.

This clone was observed a few times. The V call is TRBV7-9, the J call TRBJ1-1; D might be TRBD1 (6 bases). The CDR3 loop spans 15 amino acids. Germline loops: CDR1 SEHNR, CDR2 FQNEAQ (reference sequence). Trimming shortened V by 6 bases and J by 1 base, and 15 bases separated the two germline ends. CDR3 sequence: CASSWTAEPNTEAFF. Written as DNA, the CDR3 is TGTGCCAGCAGTTGGACAGCTGAACCGAACACTGAAGCTTTCTTT.

V gene TRBV7-8 combines with J gene TRBJ1-1, with D hard to call. From germline, CDR1 is SGHVS and CDR2 FQNEAQ. The CDR3 totals 12 residues. V was shortened by 2 bases and J by 3 bases, with 4 bases between the two germline ends. CDR3 protein: CASSLMDTEAFF. DNA for the CDR3: TGTGCCAGCAGCTTAATGGACACTGAAGCTTTCTTT.

This sequence joins TRBV4-1 and TRBJ2-6; D gene ambiguous. Trimming took 1 base from V and 4 from J, leaving 5 bases between them. The CDR3 sequence is 14 residues long. In germline, CDR1 is MGHRA, CDR2 YSYEKL. CDR3 loop: CASSQVPGANVLTF. The CDR3 region has the DNA TGCGCCAGCAGCCAAGTTCCAGGGGCCAACGTCCTGACTTTC.

J is TRBJ2-2 and V is TRBV29-1; D gene ambiguous. From germline, CDR1 is SQVTM and CDR2 ANQGSEA. The germline V and J ends were trimmed by 0 bases and 6 bases, with 14 bases remaining between them. The CDR3 consists of 15 residues. The DNA of the CDR3 is TGCAGCGTTGAAGAGATTGGCAGGATCGCCGGGGAGCTGTTTTTT. This sequence encodes CSVEEIGRIAGELFF.

The V and J genes are TRBV19 and TRBJ1-6, with TRBD1 as a possible D gene (5 bases). V lost 7 bases to trimming and J lost 7 bases, with 17 bases between them. Germline V gene lookup returns CDR1 LNHDA and CDR2 SQIVND (reference sequence). This CDR3 has 15 amino acids. CDR3 protein: CASTPRGDGNSPLHF. As DNA, the CDR3 is TGTGCCAGTACCCCTAGGGGAGACGGGAATTCACCCCTCCACTTT.

This clone was observed once. CDR3: CASSIHPLHSGGASDTQYF. The CDR3, as DNA: TGTGCCAGCAGCATCCATCCCCTCCATAGCGGGGGGGCCTCAGATACGCAGTATTTT. The rearrangement joins TRBV7-3 to TRBJ2-3; 11 nucleotides agree with TRBD2. The V gene end was trimmed by 5 bases and the J gene end by 4 bases; junction bases not matched to a gene: 17. The CDR3 has 19 residues. The germline V gene has CDR1 SGHTA and CDR2 FQGTGA.

The chain employs TRBV6-5 and TRBJ1-2; the D gene is possibly TRBD1 (5 bases). CDR1 MNHEY and CDR2 SVGAGI come from the germline V gene. The CDR3 sequence is 14 residues long. V was pared by 5 bases and J by 7 bases, with 17 bases between. CDR3: CASSGHPTSSGYTF. The CDR3 bases are TGTGCCAGCAGTGGACACCCCACCAGCTCTGGCTACACCTTC.

This chain connects TRBV7-8 to TRBJ2-1, with D tentatively TRBD2 (5 bases). Trimming took off 5 bases at V and 6 bases at J, with 17 bases between the two ends. The CDR3 totals 15 residues. Germline CDR1 is SGHVS and CDR2 is FQNEAQ. The CDR3 region is CASSPHSGGLNEQFF. CDR3 bases: TGTGCCAGCAGCCCCCATTCTGGAGGCCTCAATGAGCAGTTCTTC.

This clone occurred once. The rearrangement joins TRBV21-1 to TRBJ2-7; TRBD2 is taken as the D call from the table, unchecked against the DNA. TRBV21-1 is a pseudogene. The CDR3 is 23 residues long. CDR3 in DNA: TGTGCCAGCAGCCAAAGAAAAAGACAGGACTCCCCGGGACTAGCGGGAGGGCCTAACGAGCAGTACTTC. Its protein product is CASSQRKRQDSPGLAGGPNEQYF.

J is TRBJ2-7 and V is TRBV6-5; no definite D call. The V end lost 0 bases, the J end lost 4 bases, and 7 bases lay between the germline ends. The CDR3 runs 13 residues. CDR1 is MNHEY, CDR2 SVGAGI, per germline. CDR3 sequence (DNA): TGTGCCAGCAGTTACTCGGAACAATACGAGCAGTACTTC. Encoded protein: CASSYSEQYEQYF.

The chain is built from TRBV6-5 and TRBJ2-7; perhaps TRBD1 as D (6 bases). V lost 3 bases, J lost 2 bases, and 11 bases lay in between. CDR1 and CDR2 (germline): MNHEY, SVGAGI. CDR3 size: 14 residues. This chain's CDR3 is CASSYATGAYEQYF. In nucleotides, the CDR3 is TGTGCCAGCAGTTATGCGACAGGAGCCTACGAGCAGTACTTC.

In this sample, this clone turned up once. The rearrangement links TRBV6-1 to TRBJ2-1, with a possible D match to TRBD1 (6 bases). The CDR3 is 16 residues long. V was clipped by 2 bases and J by 7 bases, with 18 bases between them. Germline CDR1 is MNHNS and CDR2 is SASEGT. CDR3 protein: CASSEFGQGIYNEQFF. CDR3 bases: TGTGCCAGCAGTGAATTTGGCCAGGGGATCTATAATGAGCAGTTCTTC.

This chain's CDR3 is CASSLAGRSYEQYF. CDR3 DNA sequence: TGTGCCAGCAGCTTAGCGGGGCGTTCCTACGAGCAGTACTTC. The rearrangement links TRBV7-8 to TRBJ2-7; possibly TRBD1 for D (5 bases). Germline lookup yields CDR1 SGHVS and CDR2 FQNEAQ. The CDR3 totals 14 residues. The V and J ends lost 0 bases and 1 base respectively, with 7 bases between them.

The rearrangement links TRBV9 to TRBJ2-7; 9 bases line up with TRBD1. This CDR3 region has 14 residues. V dropped 2 bases and J dropped 2; count of bases not matched to a gene: 2. Germline V gene lookup returns CDR1 SGDLS and CDR2 YYNGEE. The CDR3 sequence: CASSVGTGTYEQYF. Written as DNA, the CDR3 is TGTGCCAGCAGCGTCGGGACAGGGACCTACGAGCAGTACTTC.

The V call is TRBV7-4, the J call TRBJ2-5, with 11 bases aligning to TRBD1. The J call may not be correct, given that the DNA end is closer to TRBJ2-7. The CDR3 sequence is 15 residues long. Germline lookup yields CDR1 SGHVT and CDR2 SQSDAQ. CDR3 bases: TGTGCCAGCAGCTTCCGGGACAGGGGGACGTACGAGCAGTACTTC. Translated, it gives CASSFRDRGTYEQYF.

V gene TRBV6-5 combines with J gene TRBJ2-4, with D uncertain. Per germline, CDR1 MNHEY and CDR2 SVGAGI. This CDR3 has 13 residues. With 0 bases removed from V and 5 bases from J, the gap between germline ends came to 5 bases. DNA for the CDR3: TGTGCCAGCAGTTACTCAGGTGAAAACATTCAGTACTTC. This translates into CASSYSGENIQYF.

This chain links TRBV5-1 with TRBJ1-2; 8 bases agree with TRBD1. This CDR3 has 16 amino acids. CDR1 and CDR2 (germline): SGHRS, YFSETQ. J was trimmed by 4 bases and V by 4 bases; bases with no gene match: 12. The CDR3 region has the DNA TGCGCCAGCAGCCTCGAAGACAGGGGCCATTTCTATGGCTACACCTTC. Encoded protein: CASSLEDRGHFYGYTF.